These 5 T cell receptor beta chains share one sample of origin, sequenced in a study of blood T cell repertoires in COVID-19. Produced via immunoSEQ multiplex PCR; TCRdb's table is partial and in-frame only. This table holds about 270,000 clones, about 88% found once. Material: peripheral blood. These TCRs come from a man in his 60s who had recovered from COVID-19.

This chain uses TRBV7-9 with TRBJ2-1; tentatively, D is TRBD2 (5 bases). The V end lost 5 bases, the J end lost 7 bases, and 15 bases lay between the germline ends. This CDR3 comprises 14 residues. Germline loops: CDR1 SEHNR, CDR2 FQNEAQ (reference sequence). CDR3 sequence reads: CASSGLDRQNEQFF. CDR3 sequence (DNA): TGTGCCAGCAGCGGACTCGACCGGCAAAATGAGCAGTTCTTC.

The V gene is TRBV6-5, the J gene TRBJ2-1; 9 nucleotides line up with TRBD2. CDR1 is MNHEY, CDR2 SVGAGI, per germline. The CDR3 spans 15 residues. The V segment lost 7 bases and the J segment 4 bases; nucleotides outside the gene matches: 8. The CDR3 DNA reads as TGTGCCAGCATTCACACGCGGGGGGGTTACAATGAGCAGTTCTTC. It is translated as CASIHTRGGYNEQFF.

The rearrangement joins TRBV9 to TRBJ1-2, with D possibly being TRBD1 (6 bases). V shed 3 bases and J shed 4 bases, with 7 bases lying between them. The length of the CDR3 is 12 residues. CDR1 is SGDLS, CDR2 YYNGEE, per germline. The CDR3 here is CASSGQVYGYTF. CDR3 nucleotide sequence: TGTGCCAGCAGCGGACAGGTCTATGGCTACACCTTC.

The chain couples TRBV6-5 to TRBJ1-2; 9 nucleotides agree with TRBD1. Losses at the gene ends were 4 bases for V and 10 bases for J; bases not matched to a gene: 10. CDR1 is MNHEY, CDR2 SVGAGI, per germline. The CDR3 is 14 amino acids. The CDR3 sequence is CASSSPRDRVTYTF. The CDR3 coding sequence is TGTGCCAGCAGTTCCCCCCGGGACAGGGTCACCTACACCTTC.

The CDR3 DNA reads TGTGCCAGCAGCCCGGGTCTTTATAGCAATCAGCCCCAGCATTTT. Translating gives CASSPGLYSNQPQHF. The gene calls are TRBV7-9 and TRBJ1-5; D call uncertain. V lost 5 bases and J lost 0, with 11 bases in between. The germline V gene encodes CDR1 SEHNR and CDR2 FQNEAQ (reference sequence). The CDR3 sequence is 15 residues long.